This T cell receptor beta chain was recovered during a study of blood T cell repertoires in COVID-19 (TCRdb year 2020). As for the study more broadly: Collaborator samples came from the United States, Italy and Spain and covered acute and convalescent phases of COVID-19. Subjects who had been exposed to COVID-19, were actively infected with it, or had recovered from it provided the deeply sampled blood TCRbeta repertoires that made up the dataset. The prospective study material was composed of cDNA or gDNA derived from T cells, B-cell-depleted T cells, or PBMCs. A de-identified subject ID, COVID-19 status, age in years and sex were almost always included in the sample metadata. Where available, HLA class I and class II types were obtained from metadata supplied by the sample provider rather than from assay-based typing. Samples came from the ongoing ImmuneRACE study (first 160 participants) plus 1,254 subjects from 6 global collaborators. The repertoires were released in a freely available public database meant as a resource for research on the immune response to SARS-CoV-2. Overall results and qualifications from the work: The quantity of clinical and demographic metadata differed by source and by participant and was supplied without curation.

Worth noting for this clone: Its antigen is currently not known. Base qualities are not provided; no much larger clone lies one nucleotide away.

The CDR3 spans 15 residues, from the cysteine through the phenylalanine. Only the CDR3 region is kept as DNA, spanning 45 bases read in frame from base 1. Per the germline V gene, MRHNA is the CDR1 and SNTAGT is the CDR2. V ends up 9 bases short and J 6 bases short, with an unmatched junction base count of 10. Whole blood was collected in K2EDTA tubes by collaborating institutions according to the institutions' own protocols. Collaborator samples were shipped for TCRbeta analysis as frozen whole blood, isolated PBMCs, or DNA extracted from either sample type. TCRbeta CDR3 regions were amplified from genomic DNA by means of the immunoSEQ Assay, a bias-controlled multiplex PCR. The original pipeline was this. The number of nucleated cells in each sample was estimated by amplification of reference gene primers within the assay. To quantify the absolute abundance of each unique TCRbeta CDR3 rearrangement, sequence reads were collapsed and filtered. Productive Simpson clonality was computed per sample as the square root of Simpson's diversity index over productive rearrangements. TCRdb provides this immuneACCESS table in a form limited to in-frame rearrangements. Some clones are lacking; in checked studies, under half of them reflect an unresolved V gene, and why the rest are absent is not known. The D gene and trimming were derived from the DNA, and the V and J assignments and clone size from that table. A total of over 100,000 clones appear in this sample, 84% of them only once. The ten largest clonotypes hold 12% of the sample.

This receptor was identified in an older woman with acute or convalescent COVID-19. The sequencing input was peripheral blood. Recombination connected TRBV6-4 to TRBJ1-5, with 11 central nucleotides matching TRBD1. The CDR3 corresponds to CASVYGTGGVQPQHF. The DNA sequence is TGTGCCAGTGTGTACGGGACAGGGGGTGTTCAGCCCCAGCATTTT.